The sequence of this T cell receptor beta chain was determined in a study of identical twins. cDNA molecules carried unique molecular identifiers, and template switching added a universal primer site. From the 5' RACE reads, TCRdb called clonotypes with MiXCR, one entry per CDR3 protein. Of a few hundred thousand distinct CDR3 sequences in the sample, roughly 9.9% were seen once. The CDR3 covers 16 residues. Trimming took 6 bases from V and 7 from J, leaving 19 bases between them. CDR1 is MNHEY and CDR2 is SMNVEV in the germline V gene (reference sequence). A further study also used this sample, focusing on yellow fever vaccine responses in identical twins.

What was sequenced was PBMCs. The rearrangement joins TRBV27 to TRBJ1-6; tentative D call: TRBD1 (6 bases). The sequence was obtained from a young woman in good health. Written as DNA, the CDR3 is TGTGCCAGCAGCCGTTTCGGGGGCGCAGGGAATTCACCCCTCCACTTT. This encodes CASSRFGGAGNSPLHF.